This is a list of T cell receptor beta chains from one sample in a study of OX40 agonist ivuxolimab in advanced cancers. Profiled with immunoSEQ multiplex PCR; TCRdb holds only in-frame clones, not every one. The profile shows some 86,000 clones, around 84% of them singletons. The specimen comprised CD4+ or CD8+ T cells sorted from blood, sampled in a trial of the OX40 agonist ivuxolimab. The receptors derive from an adult with an advanced solid tumor such as melanoma, head and neck, liver or kidney cancer. Both conserved end residues are part of each CDR3. D genes are given only for firm matches. Size tells how often a clone was seen (once, few, many) or the class of an expanded clone, and some rows leave it out.

d_call,j_call,clone_size,v_call,cdr3_nt,cdr3_aa
TRBD1,TRBJ2-1,NA,TRBV6-5,TGTGCCAGCGCTTCCGGGACAGTCTCCTACAATGAGCAGTTCTTC,CASASGTVSYNEQFF
NA,TRBJ1-1,many,TRBV30,TGTGCCTGGAGTCCCAGGTCAGCTAGAACTGAAGCTTTCTTT,CAWSPRSARTEAFF
NA,TRBJ1-1,NA,TRBV7-2,TGTGCCAGCAGCTCACACTCGAACACTGAAGCTTTCTTT,CASSSHSNTEAFF
NA,TRBJ1-2,NA,TRBV5-1,TGCGCCAGCAGCTTGGCTGGCCCGCGGAACTATGGCTACACCTTC,CASSLAGPRNYGYTF
NA,TRBJ2-7,NA,TRBV5-6,TGTGCCAGCAGCCTGAGACCCTACGAGCAGTACTTC,CASSLRPYEQYF
TRBD1,TRBJ1-2,NA,TRBV2,TGTGCCAGCACCGAGGACAGGCGGAACTATGGCTACACCTTC,CASTEDRRNYGYTF
NA,TRBJ1-3,NA,TRBV5-6,TGTGCCAGCAGCTTTACGTATTATGACTCTGGAAACACCATATATTTT,CASSFTYYDSGNTIYF
NA,TRBJ1-1,NA,TRBV5-1,TGCGCCAGCAGCTTCGAGGGAGCCACTGAAGCTTTCTTT,CASSFEGATEAFF
TRBD1,TRBJ1-2,NA,TRBV7-9,TGTGCCAGCAGCTTAGGGGGGACAGGGGGCGCCTATGGCTACACCTTC,CASSLGGTGGAYGYTF
TRBD2,TRBJ2-7,NA,TRBV7-9,TGTGCCAGCAGCTTGGGGTCACTAGCGGGCTACGAGCAGTACTTC,CASSLGSLAGYEQYF
TRBD1,TRBJ2-6,NA,TRBV27,TGTGCCAGCAGCGAGGACAGGGGGCTGGGGGCCAACGTCCTGACTTTC,CASSEDRGLGANVLTF
NA,TRBJ1-2,few,TRBV18,TGTGCCAGCTCACCGGGGCTCTATGGCTACACCTTC,CASSPGLYGYTF
NA,TRBJ1-5,NA,TRBV19,TGTGCCAGTAGTATAGAAGGGAATAGCAATCAGCCCCAGCATTTT,CASSIEGNSNQPQHF
TRBD1,TRBJ2-1,NA,TRBV4-1,TGCGCCAGCAGCCCAGGGGGCCGGGACTACAATGAGCAGTTCTTC,CASSPGGRDYNEQFF
TRBD2,TRBJ2-1,NA,TRBV7-9,TGTGCCAGCAGCTTAGCGATCTTGGGGACTAGCGGGATCCATGAGCAGTTCTTC,CASSLAILGTSGIHEQFF
NA,TRBJ1-1,once,TRBV27,TGTGCCAGCAGCCCAAGGCGGGGCCCGGGGAACACTGAAGCTTTCTTT,CASSPRRGPGNTEAFF
NA,TRBJ1-2,NA,TRBV7-2,TGTGCCAGCAGCACCGTGGTCTCAGGCTATGGCTACACCTTC,CASSTVVSGYGYTF
TRBD1,TRBJ1-4,NA,TRBV11-2,TGTGCCAGCAGCTTAGGGGACAGGGACAATGAAAAACTGTTTTTT,CASSLGDRDNEKLFF
NA,TRBJ2-4,NA,TRBV28,TGTGCCAGCAGTTTATGGCAAGGGTCCAAAGCTCCCAAAAACATTCAGTACTTC,CASSLWQGSKAPKNIQYF
NA,TRBJ2-7,NA,TRBV4-3,TGCGCCAGCAGCCAAGAGACAGGTTTCTACGAGCAGTACTTC,CASSQETGFYEQYF
NA,TRBJ2-7,few,TRBV11-2,TGTGCCAGCAGCTTAGTCCTGGACGAGCAGTACTTC,CASSLVLDEQYF
NA,TRBJ1-5,NA,TRBV29-1,TGCAGCGTGTTAGGGGGGTTCGATCAGCCCCAGCATTTT,CSVLGGFDQPQHF
NA,TRBJ2-3,NA,TRBV5-1,TGCGCCAGCAGCTTGGACCCATTGTCGGATACGCAGTATTTT,CASSLDPLSDTQYF
TRBD1,TRBJ2-5,once,TRBV5-1,TGCGCCAGCAAGGGACAGGGGTTTCAAGAGACCCAGTACTTC,CASKGQGFQETQYF
NA,TRBJ1-5,NA,TRBV7-8,TGTGCCAGCAGCTTAGGTCTGGACAGAGTTAATCAGCCCCAGCATTTT,CASSLGLDRVNQPQHF
TRBD1,TRBJ2-7,NA,TRBV7-9,TGTGCCAGCAGCTTTCCTCCGGGACAGTCCTACGAGCAGTACTTC,CASSFPPGQSYEQYF
NA,TRBJ2-7,NA,TRBV7-8,TGTGCCAGCAGCTTAGGGTGGAAAACCTACGAGCAGTACTTC,CASSLGWKTYEQYF
TRBD2,TRBJ2-3,NA,TRBV7-6,TGTGCCAGCAGCGGGACTAGCATTAGTACGCAGTATTTT,CASSGTSISTQYF
NA,TRBJ2-7,NA,TRBV11-2,TGTGCCAGCAGCTTAAGCTCTCGGTTCCAGGGCCACGAGCAGTACTTC,CASSLSSRFQGHEQYF
TRBD1,TRBJ1-4,NA,TRBV25-1,TGTGCCAGCAGTCCCTCCGGGACAGCTAATGAAAAACTGTTTTTT,CASSPSGTANEKLFF
NA,TRBJ2-1,NA,TRBV9,TGTGCCAGCAGCGCATACCGGGAGCCGAGCTCCTACAATGAGCAGTTCTTC,CASSAYREPSSYNEQFF
TRBD1,TRBJ2-1,once,TRBV19,TGTGCCAGTAGTCCCGGGACAGGGGATAACAATGAGCAGTTCTTC,CASSPGTGDNNEQFF
NA,TRBJ1-5,NA,TRBV7-9,TGTGCCAGCAGCTTCGCCGCGGAGGTGGGTCAGCCCCAGCATTTT,CASSFAAEVGQPQHF
NA,TRBJ2-7,NA,TRBV15,TGTGCCACCCGTGACAGGTTCTCCTACGAGCAGTACTTC,CATRDRFSYEQYF
TRBD1,TRBJ2-5,NA,TRBV5-4,TGTGCCAGCAGCCCAAGGACAGGGAAGATGGAGACCCAGTACTTC,CASSPRTGKMETQYF
TRBD2,TRBJ2-3,NA,TRBV30,TGTGCCTGGAGCTCTGGCGGGAGGGCAACAGATACGCAGTATTTT,CAWSSGGRATDTQYF
NA,TRBJ1-1,NA,TRBV9,TGTGCCAGCAGCGTAGCTAAAGCAGGGAACACTGAAGCTTTCTTT,CASSVAKAGNTEAFF
NA,TRBJ2-7,NA,TRBV27,TGTGCCAGCAGTTTGGGACTCCCCTACGAGCAGTACTTC,CASSLGLPYEQYF
NA,TRBJ1-6,NA,TRBV6-6,TGTGCCAGCAGTTCTGGCCACAGGGTTACTTCACCCCTCCACTTT,CASSSGHRVTSPLHF
TRBD1,TRBJ1-4,NA,TRBV19,TGTGCCAGTAGTATGGGACAGATCAATGAAAAACTGTTTTTT,CASSMGQINEKLFF
NA,TRBJ1-2,NA,TRBV27,TGTGCCAGCAGTACAACTATACTACAGGGCGGAGGAAACTATGGCTACACCTTC,CASSTTILQGGGNYGYTF
NA,TRBJ2-2,NA,TRBV11-3,TGTGCCAGCAGCTTAGGAACCCAGGGGGAGCTGTTTTTT,CASSLGTQGELFF
NA,TRBJ1-2,NA,TRBV16,TGTGCCAGCAGTAAAACGGGGACGGAGGGAGATTACACCTTC,CASSKTGTEGDYTF
TRBD2,TRBJ2-3,NA,TRBV5-1,TGCGCCAGCAGCGTTAGCGGGAGTAAGACAGATACGCAGTATTTT,CASSVSGSKTDTQYF
TRBD1,TRBJ1-2,NA,TRBV4-3,TGCGCCAGCAGCCGAGTCGGGACAGGAAACGGCTACACCTTC,CASSRVGTGNGYTF
TRBD1,TRBJ1-1,NA,TRBV27,TGTGCCGGCAGTTTACATCCAGGGGGCGTTACTGAAGCTTTCTTT,CAGSLHPGGVTEAFF
NA,TRBJ2-1,once,TRBV10-2,TGCGCCAGCAGTGATCGGGGGCGTGGCCTCTCCAATGAGCAGTTCTTC,CASSDRGRGLSNEQFF
TRBD1,TRBJ2-7,NA,TRBV10-2,TGCGCCAGCAGTGAGAGAAAGGGGGCCTCCTACGAGCAGTACTTC,CASSERKGASYEQYF
NA,TRBJ2-1,NA,TRBV2,TGTGCCTCCGGCTATTGGGATGAGCAGTTCTTC,CASGYWDEQFF
NA,TRBJ2-7,once,TRBV7-9,TGTGCCAGCAGCTTAATGGGGGCCCACGAGCAGTACTTC,CASSLMGAHEQYF
NA,TRBJ1-1,NA,TRBV6-5,TGTGCCAGCAGTTACGGGGAGAACACTGAAGCTTTCTTT,CASSYGENTEAFF
NA,TRBJ2-7,NA,TRBV30,TGTGCCTGGAACCCGAATACAGGAATCGAGCAGTACTTC,CAWNPNTGIEQYF
NA,TRBJ2-3,NA,TRBV7-6,TGTGCCAGCAGCTTAGCGGGTAGCACAGATACGCAGTATTTT,CASSLAGSTDTQYF